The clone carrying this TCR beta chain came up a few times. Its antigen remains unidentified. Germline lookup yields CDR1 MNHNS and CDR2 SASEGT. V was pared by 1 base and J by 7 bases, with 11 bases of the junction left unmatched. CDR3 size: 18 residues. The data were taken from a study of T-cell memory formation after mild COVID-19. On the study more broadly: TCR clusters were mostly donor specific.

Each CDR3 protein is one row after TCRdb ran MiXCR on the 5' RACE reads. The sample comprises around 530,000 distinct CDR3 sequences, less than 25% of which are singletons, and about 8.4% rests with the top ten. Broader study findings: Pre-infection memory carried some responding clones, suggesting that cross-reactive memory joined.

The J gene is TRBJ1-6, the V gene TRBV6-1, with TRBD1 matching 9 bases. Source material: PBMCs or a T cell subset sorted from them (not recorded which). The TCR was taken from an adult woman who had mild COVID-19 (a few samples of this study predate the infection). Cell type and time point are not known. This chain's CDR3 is CASSEGVIVGTGNSPLHF. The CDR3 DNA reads TGTGCCAGCAGTGAAGGGGTAATCGTAGGGACAGGGAATTCACCCCTCCACTTT.